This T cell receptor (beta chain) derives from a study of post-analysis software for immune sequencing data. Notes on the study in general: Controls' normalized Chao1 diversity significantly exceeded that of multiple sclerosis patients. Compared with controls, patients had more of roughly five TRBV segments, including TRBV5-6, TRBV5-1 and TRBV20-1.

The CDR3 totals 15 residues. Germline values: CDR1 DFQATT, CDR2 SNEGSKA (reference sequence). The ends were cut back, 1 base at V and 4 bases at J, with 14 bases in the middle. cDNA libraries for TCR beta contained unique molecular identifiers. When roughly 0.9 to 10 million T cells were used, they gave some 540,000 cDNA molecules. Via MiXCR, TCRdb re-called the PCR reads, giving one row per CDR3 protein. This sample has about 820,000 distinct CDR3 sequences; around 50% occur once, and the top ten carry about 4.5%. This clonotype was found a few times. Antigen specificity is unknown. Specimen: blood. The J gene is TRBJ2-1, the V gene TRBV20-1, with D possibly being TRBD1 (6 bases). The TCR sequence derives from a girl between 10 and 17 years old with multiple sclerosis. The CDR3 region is CSARGQDRTYNEQFF. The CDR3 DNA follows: TGCAGTGCTAGAGGGCAAGACAGGACTTACAATGAGCAGTTCTTC.